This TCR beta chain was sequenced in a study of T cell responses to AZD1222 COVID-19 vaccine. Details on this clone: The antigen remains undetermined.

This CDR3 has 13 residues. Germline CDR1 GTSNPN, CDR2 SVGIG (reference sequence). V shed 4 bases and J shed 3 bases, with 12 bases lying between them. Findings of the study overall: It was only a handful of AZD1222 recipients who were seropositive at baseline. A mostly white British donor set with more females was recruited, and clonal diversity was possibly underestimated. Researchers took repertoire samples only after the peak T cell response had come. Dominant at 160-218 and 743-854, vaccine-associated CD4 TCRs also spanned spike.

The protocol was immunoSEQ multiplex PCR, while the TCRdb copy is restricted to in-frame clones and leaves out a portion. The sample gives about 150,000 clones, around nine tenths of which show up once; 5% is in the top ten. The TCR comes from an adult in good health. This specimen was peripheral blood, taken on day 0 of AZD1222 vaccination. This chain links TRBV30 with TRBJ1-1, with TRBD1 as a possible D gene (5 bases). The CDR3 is CAWTFDRYTEAFF. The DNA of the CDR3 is TGTGCCTGGACTTTCGACAGATACACTGAAGCTTTCTTT.